The rows below give T cell receptor beta chains drawn from one sample of a study of blood T cell repertoires in COVID-19. This table comes from immunoSEQ multiplex PCR, and its TCRdb copy is limited to in-frame clones, with some not included. The sample lists 70,000 to 100,000 clones, 65% to 85% seen once, with about 16% in the top ten. Material for sequencing was peripheral blood. The source of these receptors is a woman aged 80 or over with acute or convalescent COVID-19. Both conserved end residues are part of each CDR3. The D gene is left open where the match is weak. Some rows have no size entry. The others give once, few or many, or a class for an expanded clone.

clone_size: -
d_call: -
j_call: TRBJ2-2
v_call: TRBV10-2
cdr3_nt: TGCGCCAGCAGTGTGGGGGCAGCCGAGGAGGACACCGGGGAGCTGTTTTTT
cdr3_aa: CASSVGAAEEDTGELFF

clone_size: -
d_call: TRBD1
j_call: TRBJ2-3
v_call: TRBV9
cdr3_nt: TGTGCCAGCAGCTCAGACTTACAGGGGGCTACTAGCACAGATACGCAGTATTTT
cdr3_aa: CASSSDLQGATSTDTQYF

clone_size: -
d_call: TRBD2
j_call: TRBJ2-1
v_call: TRBV5-1
cdr3_nt: TGCGCCAGCAGCTTGGGACCCAGCGGGGGGTGGAATGAGCAGTTCTTC
cdr3_aa: CASSLGPSGGWNEQFF

clone_size: -
d_call: TRBD2
j_call: TRBJ2-5
v_call: TRBV15
cdr3_nt: TGTGCCACCAGCATGGGGACTAGCGGGGGCCGGGCCTACCAAGAGACCCAGTACTTC
cdr3_aa: CATSMGTSGGRAYQETQYF

clone_size: once
d_call: -
j_call: TRBJ1-5
v_call: TRBV6-6
cdr3_nt: TGTGCCAGCAGTCCCCTCGGGAGTGGGGCCATCAATCAGCCCCAGCATTTT
cdr3_aa: CASSPLGSGAINQPQHF

clone_size: -
d_call: -
j_call: TRBJ1-3
v_call: TRBV6-1
cdr3_nt: TGTGCCAGCAGTGAAGGCGAAGGGACATCTGGAAACACCATATATTTT
cdr3_aa: CASSEGEGTSGNTIYF

clone_size: -
d_call: -
j_call: TRBJ1-2
v_call: TRBV27
cdr3_nt: TGTGCCAGCAGTTTATCGAAATTCGCAAATTCGGTAGATGGCTACACCTTC
cdr3_aa: CASSLSKFANSVDGYTF

clone_size: few
d_call: TRBD1
j_call: TRBJ1-5
v_call: TRBV6-5
cdr3_nt: TGTGCCAGCAGACTACAGGGGGGAAGCAATCAGCCCCAGCATTTT
cdr3_aa: CASRLQGGSNQPQHF

clone_size: -
d_call: -
j_call: TRBJ2-6
v_call: TRBV7-9
cdr3_nt: TGTGCCAGCAGCTTAGTGGTGTTCAGGGGACGACCTGGGGCCAACGTCCTGACTTTC
cdr3_aa: CASSLVVFRGRPGANVLTF

clone_size: -
d_call: -
j_call: TRBJ1-6
v_call: TRBV30
cdr3_nt: TGTGCCTGGAGACCCCTTGGGGCAGGCCCCCATTCACCCCTCCACTTT
cdr3_aa: CAWRPLGAGPHSPLHF

clone_size: -
d_call: -
j_call: TRBJ1-2
v_call: TRBV5-8
cdr3_nt: TGTGCCAGCAGCTACGTCGGGGACAAGGATGGCTACACCTTC
cdr3_aa: CASSYVGDKDGYTF

clone_size: -
d_call: TRBD1
j_call: TRBJ1-6
v_call: TRBV19
cdr3_nt: TGTGCCAGTAGTATAGTGGGGACAGTCAGTTCACCCCTCCACTTT
cdr3_aa: CASSIVGTVSSPLHF

clone_size: -
d_call: -
j_call: TRBJ1-5
v_call: TRBV2
cdr3_nt: TGTGCCAGCAGTGAGTCTCAGGGTATACATCAGCCCCAGCATTTT
cdr3_aa: CASSESQGIHQPQHF

clone_size: -
d_call: -
j_call: TRBJ2-3
v_call: TRBV7-9
cdr3_nt: TGTGCCAGCAGCTTAGTGTCGGACACCACAGATACGCAGTATTTT
cdr3_aa: CASSLVSDTTDTQYF

clone_size: -
d_call: TRBD2
j_call: TRBJ2-1
v_call: TRBV9
cdr3_nt: TGTGCCAGCAGCGTAGGGACTAGCGGGGTTAATGAGCAGTTCTTC
cdr3_aa: CASSVGTSGVNEQFF

clone_size: -
d_call: -
j_call: TRBJ1-4
v_call: TRBV7-9
cdr3_nt: TGTGCCAGCAGCGCGGGACTTGCAACTAATGAAAAACTGTTTTTT
cdr3_aa: CASSAGLATNEKLFF

clone_size: -
d_call: -
j_call: TRBJ2-7
v_call: TRBV16
cdr3_nt: TGTGCCAGCAGCCTTGCGCACGGGGGTGGTCTCTACGAGCAGTACTTC
cdr3_aa: CASSLAHGGGLYEQYF

clone_size: few
d_call: -
j_call: TRBJ2-2
v_call: TRBV7-9
cdr3_nt: TGTGCCAGCAGCTCAACAGGGTACACCGGGGAGCTGTTTTTT
cdr3_aa: CASSSTGYTGELFF

clone_size: -
d_call: TRBD2
j_call: TRBJ2-3
v_call: TRBV7-7
cdr3_nt: TGTGCTAGCAGCTTAGCAGGACTAGAGACAGATACGCAGTATTTT
cdr3_aa: CASSLAGLETDTQYF

clone_size: -
d_call: -
j_call: TRBJ2-6
v_call: TRBV6-5
cdr3_nt: TGTGCCAGCAGGAGCCCTGGGGCCAACGTCCTGACTTTC
cdr3_aa: CASRSPGANVLTF

clone_size: many
d_call: TRBD1
j_call: TRBJ1-2
v_call: TRBV27
cdr3_nt: TGTGCCAGCAGTTTACAGGGGGGAAACTATGGCTACACCTTC
cdr3_aa: CASSLQGGNYGYTF

clone_size: -
d_call: -
j_call: TRBJ2-7
v_call: TRBV11-2
cdr3_nt: TGTGCCAGCAGGGAGCGACTAGGATCCTACGAGCAGTACTTC
cdr3_aa: CASRERLGSYEQYF

clone_size: -
d_call: -
j_call: TRBJ1-1
v_call: TRBV30
cdr3_nt: TGTGCCTGGACCACCACAGGGTTCGCTGAAGCTTTCTTT
cdr3_aa: CAWTTTGFAEAFF

clone_size: -
d_call: TRBD1
j_call: TRBJ2-7
v_call: TRBV5-1
cdr3_nt: TGCGCCAGCAGCTTCTTCAGGGGGCCTGGCTACGAGCAGTACTTC
cdr3_aa: CASSFFRGPGYEQYF

clone_size: -
d_call: -
j_call: TRBJ1-3
v_call: TRBV27
cdr3_nt: TGTGCCAGCAGTTTATCCGCGGGAGGAAACACCATATATTTT
cdr3_aa: CASSLSAGGNTIYF

clone_size: -
d_call: -
j_call: TRBJ1-1
v_call: TRBV5-1
cdr3_nt: TGCGCCAGCAGCTTGGATGGGTTTCGAGGGGGTACTGAAGCTTTCTTT
cdr3_aa: CASSLDGFRGGTEAFF

clone_size: -
d_call: TRBD1
j_call: TRBJ1-5
v_call: TRBV24-1
cdr3_nt: TGTGCCACCAGTAGCTCAGGGGGCCATCAGCCCCAGCATTTT
cdr3_aa: CATSSSGGHQPQHF

clone_size: -
d_call: -
j_call: TRBJ2-7
v_call: TRBV5-4
cdr3_nt: TGTGCCAGCAGCAAGACAGTCTCCTACGAGCAGTACTTC
cdr3_aa: CASSKTVSYEQYF

clone_size: -
d_call: -
j_call: TRBJ1-4
v_call: TRBV27
cdr3_nt: TGTGCCAGCAGGGCGGGGGGGACATTAACTAATGAAAAACTGTTTTTT
cdr3_aa: CASRAGGTLTNEKLFF

clone_size: once
d_call: -
j_call: TRBJ2-1
v_call: TRBV30
cdr3_nt: TGTGCCTGGGAACCTCGTTGGTGGAGCGGAGGTTCCTACAATGAGCAGTTCTTC
cdr3_aa: CAWEPRWWSGGSYNEQFF

clone_size: once
d_call: -
j_call: TRBJ2-2
v_call: TRBV10-2
cdr3_nt: TGCGCCAGCCGAGTCGCGAACACCGGGGAGCTGTTTTTT
cdr3_aa: CASRVANTGELFF

clone_size: -
d_call: TRBD2
j_call: TRBJ2-7
v_call: TRBV4-2
cdr3_nt: TGTGCCAGCAGCCCGGGGCTTGGACGGGGGGGCCCCTACGAGCAGTACTTC
cdr3_aa: CASSPGLGRGGPYEQYF

clone_size: -
d_call: -
j_call: TRBJ1-3
v_call: TRBV10-3
cdr3_nt: TGTGCCATCAGCGGCCGGGGGTTCTCTGGAAACACCATATATTTT
cdr3_aa: CAISGRGFSGNTIYF

clone_size: -
d_call: -
j_call: TRBJ1-2
v_call: TRBV13
cdr3_nt: TGTGCCAGCAGCCCCGGGGGTAACTATGGCTACACCTTC
cdr3_aa: CASSPGGNYGYTF

clone_size: -
d_call: TRBD1
j_call: TRBJ2-7
v_call: TRBV5-1
cdr3_nt: TGCGCCAGCAGCCCGGAGGACAGGCTTTACGAGCAGTACTTC
cdr3_aa: CASSPEDRLYEQYF

clone_size: few
d_call: TRBD2
j_call: TRBJ2-7
v_call: TRBV5-5
cdr3_nt: TGTGCCAGCAGTTTTGGGACTAGCGGGAGCTCCTACGAGCAGTACTTC
cdr3_aa: CASSFGTSGSSYEQYF

clone_size: -
d_call: TRBD1
j_call: TRBJ2-7
v_call: TRBV7-9
cdr3_nt: TGTGCCAGCAGCACATCAGGGGGCTGGAAGCACGAGCAGTACTTC
cdr3_aa: CASSTSGGWKHEQYF

clone_size: -
d_call: TRBD1
j_call: TRBJ2-7
v_call: TRBV30
cdr3_nt: TGTGCCTGGAGTGTTTATGGGACAGGATTCCCCTACGAGCAGTACTTC
cdr3_aa: CAWSVYGTGFPYEQYF

clone_size: -
d_call: -
j_call: TRBJ1-5
v_call: TRBV2
cdr3_nt: TGTGCCAGCAGAACGGAGGGCAATCAGCCCCAGCATTTT
cdr3_aa: CASRTEGNQPQHF

clone_size: -
d_call: -
j_call: TRBJ1-2
v_call: TRBV28
cdr3_nt: TGTGCCAGCAGTCTATGGACAGAAACCTATGGCTACACCTTC
cdr3_aa: CASSLWTETYGYTF

clone_size: -
d_call: TRBD1
j_call: TRBJ2-2
v_call: TRBV7-9
cdr3_nt: TGTGCCAGCAGGGGGGACAGGCCTGCGAACACCGGGGAGCTGTTTTTT
cdr3_aa: CASRGDRPANTGELFF

clone_size: few
d_call: -
j_call: TRBJ1-6
v_call: TRBV3-1/TRBV3-2
cdr3_nt: TGTGCCAGCAGCCGCACGACAGGTCAGAGCTCCTATAATTCACCCCTCCACTTT
cdr3_aa: CASSRTTGQSSYNSPLHF

clone_size: -
d_call: -
j_call: TRBJ2-4
v_call: TRBV30
cdr3_nt: TGTGCCTCAAGTACGGGGGATAAAAACATTCAGTACTTC
cdr3_aa: CASSTGDKNIQYF

clone_size: once
d_call: -
j_call: TRBJ1-2
v_call: TRBV11-2
cdr3_nt: TGTGCCAGCAGCTCGAACAGCTATGGCTACACCTTC
cdr3_aa: CASSSNSYGYTF

clone_size: -
d_call: -
j_call: TRBJ1-5
v_call: TRBV2
cdr3_nt: TGTGCCAGCAGTGAAAGTCCGAGGTGGAATCAGCCCCAGCATTTT
cdr3_aa: CASSESPRWNQPQHF

clone_size: -
d_call: -
j_call: TRBJ2-7
v_call: TRBV7-8
cdr3_nt: TGTGCCAGCAGACCAAACAGGGTCAACGAGCAGTACTTC
cdr3_aa: CASRPNRVNEQYF

clone_size: -
d_call: -
j_call: TRBJ1-4
v_call: TRBV28
cdr3_nt: TGTGCCAGCAGTTTAGCGGGTGTTAATGAAAAACTGTTTTTT
cdr3_aa: CASSLAGVNEKLFF

clone_size: -
d_call: TRBD1
j_call: TRBJ2-1
v_call: TRBV5-1
cdr3_nt: TGCGCCAGCAGCCAGGGACAGGGAGACAATGAGCAGTTCTTC
cdr3_aa: CASSQGQGDNEQFF

clone_size: -
d_call: -
j_call: TRBJ1-6
v_call: TRBV30
cdr3_nt: TGTGCCTGGAGTGTAGGGGGAAGTTCACCCCTCCACTTT
cdr3_aa: CAWSVGGSSPLHF

clone_size: -
d_call: -
j_call: TRBJ2-4
v_call: TRBV7-9
cdr3_nt: TGTGCCAGCAGCCTTACAACAGGCAGGGCAGGAAACATTCAGTACTTC
cdr3_aa: CASSLTTGRAGNIQYF

clone_size: -
d_call: -
j_call: TRBJ2-5
v_call: TRBV10-3
cdr3_nt: TGTGCCATCAGTGAGTCGGTGGGGCCTCAAGAGACCCAGTACTTC
cdr3_aa: CAISESVGPQETQYF

clone_size: -
d_call: TRBD1
j_call: TRBJ2-7
v_call: TRBV6-5
cdr3_nt: TGTGCCAGCAGTTACGGGACAGGGCAAGGCTACGAGCAGTACTTC
cdr3_aa: CASSYGTGQGYEQYF